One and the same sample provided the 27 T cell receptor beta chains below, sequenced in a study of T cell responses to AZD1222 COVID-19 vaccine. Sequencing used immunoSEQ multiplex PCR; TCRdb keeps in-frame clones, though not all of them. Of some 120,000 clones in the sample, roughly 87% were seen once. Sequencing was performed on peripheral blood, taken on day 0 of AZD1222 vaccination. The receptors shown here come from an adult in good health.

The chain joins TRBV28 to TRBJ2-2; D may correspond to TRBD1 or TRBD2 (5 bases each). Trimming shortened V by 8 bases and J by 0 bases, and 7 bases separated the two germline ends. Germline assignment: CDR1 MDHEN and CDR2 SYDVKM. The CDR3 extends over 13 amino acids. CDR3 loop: CASWGPNTGELFF. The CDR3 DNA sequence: TGTGCCAGCTGGGGACCGAACACCGGGGAGCTGTTTTTT. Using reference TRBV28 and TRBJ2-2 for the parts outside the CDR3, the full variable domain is DVKVTQSSRYLVKRTGEKVFLECVQDMDHENMFWYRQDPGLGLRLIYFSYDVKMKEKGDIPEGYSVSREKKERFSLILESASTNQTSMYLCASWGPNTGELFFGEGSRLTVL.

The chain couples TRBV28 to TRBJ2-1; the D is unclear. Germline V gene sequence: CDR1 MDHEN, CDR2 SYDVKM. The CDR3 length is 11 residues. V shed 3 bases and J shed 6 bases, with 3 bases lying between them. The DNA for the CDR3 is TGTGCCAGCAGTTTGTCCAATGAGCAGTTCTTC. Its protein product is CASSLSNEQFF. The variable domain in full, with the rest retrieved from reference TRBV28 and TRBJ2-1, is DVKVTQSSRYLVKRTGEKVFLECVQDMDHENMFWYRQDPGLGLRLIYFSYDVKMKEKGDIPEGYSVSREKKERFSLILESASTNQTSMYLCASSLSNEQFFGPGTRLTVL.

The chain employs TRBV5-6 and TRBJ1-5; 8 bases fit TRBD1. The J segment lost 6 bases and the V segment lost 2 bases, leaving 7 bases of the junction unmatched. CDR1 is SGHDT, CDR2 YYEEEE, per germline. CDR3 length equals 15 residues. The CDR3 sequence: CASSFGQGAGQPQHF. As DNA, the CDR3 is TGTGCCAGCAGCTTCGGGCAGGGGGCAGGTCAGCCCCAGCATTTT.

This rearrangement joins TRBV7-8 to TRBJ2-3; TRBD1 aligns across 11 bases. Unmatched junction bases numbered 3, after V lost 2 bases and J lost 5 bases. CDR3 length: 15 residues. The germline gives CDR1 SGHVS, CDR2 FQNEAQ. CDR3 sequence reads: CASSLRTGGKDTQYF. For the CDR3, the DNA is TGTGCCAGCAGCTTAAGGACAGGGGGCAAAGATACGCAGTATTTT.

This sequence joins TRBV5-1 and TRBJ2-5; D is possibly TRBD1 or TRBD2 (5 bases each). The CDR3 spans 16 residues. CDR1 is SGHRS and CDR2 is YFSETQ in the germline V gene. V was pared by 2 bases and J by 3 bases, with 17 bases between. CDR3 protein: CASSLNVGVVEETQYF. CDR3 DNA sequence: TGCGCCAGCAGCTTAAACGTGGGGGTGGTGGAAGAGACCCAGTACTTC.

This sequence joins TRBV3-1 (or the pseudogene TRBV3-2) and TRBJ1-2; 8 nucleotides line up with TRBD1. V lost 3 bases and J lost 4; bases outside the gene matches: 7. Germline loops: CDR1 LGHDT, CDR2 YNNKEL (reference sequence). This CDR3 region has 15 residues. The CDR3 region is CASSQVAGGLYGYTF. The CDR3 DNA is TGTGCCAGCAGCCAGGTGGCAGGGGGCCTCTATGGCTACACCTTC.

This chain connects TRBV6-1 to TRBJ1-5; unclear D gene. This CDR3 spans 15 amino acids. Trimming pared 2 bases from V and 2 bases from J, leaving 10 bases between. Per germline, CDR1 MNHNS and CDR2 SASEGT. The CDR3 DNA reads TGTGCCAGCAGTGAAAATTTGGGAGGCAATCAGCCCCAGCATTTT. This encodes CASSENLGGNQPQHF.

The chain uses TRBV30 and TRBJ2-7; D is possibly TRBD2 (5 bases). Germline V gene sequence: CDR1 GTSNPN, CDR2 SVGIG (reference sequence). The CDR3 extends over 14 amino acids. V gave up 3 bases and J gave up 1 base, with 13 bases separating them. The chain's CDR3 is CAWRVDGNSYEQYF. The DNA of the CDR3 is TGTGCCTGGAGGGTGGACGGGAATTCCTACGAGCAGTACTTC. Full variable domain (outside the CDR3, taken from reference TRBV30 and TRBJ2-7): SQTIHQWPATLVQPVGSPLSLECTVEGTSNPNLYWYRQAAGRGLQLLFYSVGIGQISSEVPQNLSASRPQDRQFILSSKKLLLSDSGFYLCAWRVDGNSYEQYFGPGTRLTVT.

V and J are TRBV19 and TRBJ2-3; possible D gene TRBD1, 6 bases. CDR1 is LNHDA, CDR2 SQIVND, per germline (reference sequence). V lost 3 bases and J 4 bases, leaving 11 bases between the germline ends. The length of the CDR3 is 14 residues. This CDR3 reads CASSIQDSADTQYF. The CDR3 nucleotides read TGTGCCAGTAGTATTCAGGACAGCGCAGATACGCAGTATTTT. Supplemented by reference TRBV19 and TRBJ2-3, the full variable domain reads DGGITQSPKYLFRKEGQNVTLSCEQNLNHDAMYWYRQDPGQGLRLIYYSQIVNDFQKGDIAEGYSVSREKKESFPLTVTSAQKNPTAFYLCASSIQDSADTQYFGPGTRLTVL.

The CDR3 DNA sequence: TGCAGCGTTAGTTTGCAGAATGGCTACACCTTC. Its translation is CSVSLQNGYTF. The chain links TRBV29-1 to TRBJ1-2, with no clear D. The CDR3 extends over 11 amino acids. CDR1 SQVTM and CDR2 ANQGSEA come from the germline V gene. Trimming removed 5 bases at V and 6 bases at J, with 10 bases between.

In DNA form, the CDR3 reads TGCGCCAGCAGTCAGGGACTAGCGGGGGGGATCACAGATACGCAGTATTTT. Translating it yields CASSQGLAGGITDTQYF. The chain links TRBV5-1 to TRBJ2-3, with TRBD2 identical over 16 bases. From germline, CDR1 is SGHRS and CDR2 YFSETQ. The CDR3 covers 17 residues. With 5 bases clipped from V and 2 bases from J, the junction kept 5 bases outside the gene matches.

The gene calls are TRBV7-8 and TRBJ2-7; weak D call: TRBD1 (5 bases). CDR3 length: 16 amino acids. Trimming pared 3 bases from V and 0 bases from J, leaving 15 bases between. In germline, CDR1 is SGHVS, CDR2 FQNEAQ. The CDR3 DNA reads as TGTGCCAGCAGCTTTCCGACAGCTGAGAGCTCCTACGAGCAGTACTTC. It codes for CASSFPTAESSYEQYF.

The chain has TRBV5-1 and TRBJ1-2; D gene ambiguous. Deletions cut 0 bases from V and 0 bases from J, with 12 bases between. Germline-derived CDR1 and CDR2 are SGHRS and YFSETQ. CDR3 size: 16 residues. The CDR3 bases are TGCGCCAGCAGCTTGGGGAGTACCCTCACTAACTATGGCTACACCTTC. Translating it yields CASSLGSTLTNYGYTF.

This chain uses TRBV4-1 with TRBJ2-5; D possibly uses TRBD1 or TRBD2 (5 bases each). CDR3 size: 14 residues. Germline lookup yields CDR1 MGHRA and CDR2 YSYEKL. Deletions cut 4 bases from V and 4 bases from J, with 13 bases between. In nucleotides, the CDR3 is TGCGCCAGCAGCCTCCCGGGGCAGGGAGAGACCCAGTACTTC. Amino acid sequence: CASSLPGQGETQYF.

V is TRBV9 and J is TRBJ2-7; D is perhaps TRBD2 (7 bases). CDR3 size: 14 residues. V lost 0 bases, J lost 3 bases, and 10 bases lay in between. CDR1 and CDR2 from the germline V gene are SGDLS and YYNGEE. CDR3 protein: CASSVDGGHYEQYF. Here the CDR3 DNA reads TGTGCCAGCAGCGTAGACGGGGGGCACTACGAGCAGTACTTC.

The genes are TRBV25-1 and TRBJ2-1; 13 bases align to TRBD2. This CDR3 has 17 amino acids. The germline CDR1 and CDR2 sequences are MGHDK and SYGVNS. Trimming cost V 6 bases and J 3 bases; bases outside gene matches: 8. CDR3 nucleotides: TGTGCCAGCAGAGAACTAGCGGGGGGGCCCCGCTACAATGAGCAGTTCTTC. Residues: CASRELAGGPRYNEQFF.

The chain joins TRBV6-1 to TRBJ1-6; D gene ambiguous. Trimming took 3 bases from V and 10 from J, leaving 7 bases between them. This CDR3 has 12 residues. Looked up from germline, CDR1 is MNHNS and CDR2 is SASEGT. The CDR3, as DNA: TGTGCCAGCAGTGATCCTTTGTCACCCCTCCACTTT. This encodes CASSDPLSPLHF.

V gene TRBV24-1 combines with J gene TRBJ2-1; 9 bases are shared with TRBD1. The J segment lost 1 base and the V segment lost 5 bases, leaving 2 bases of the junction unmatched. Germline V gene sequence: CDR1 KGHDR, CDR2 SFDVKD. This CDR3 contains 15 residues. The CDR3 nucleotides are TGTGCCACCAGTGTGGGGACAGGGTCCTACAATGAGCAGTTCTTC. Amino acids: CATSVGTGSYNEQFF.

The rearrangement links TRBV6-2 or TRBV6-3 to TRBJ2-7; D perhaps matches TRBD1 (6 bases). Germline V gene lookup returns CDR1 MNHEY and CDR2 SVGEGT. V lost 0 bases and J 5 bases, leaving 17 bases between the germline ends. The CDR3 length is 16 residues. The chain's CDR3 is CASSYSGRGAPNEQYF. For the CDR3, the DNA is TGTGCCAGCAGTTACTCGGGCAGGGGAGCTCCTAACGAGCAGTACTTC.

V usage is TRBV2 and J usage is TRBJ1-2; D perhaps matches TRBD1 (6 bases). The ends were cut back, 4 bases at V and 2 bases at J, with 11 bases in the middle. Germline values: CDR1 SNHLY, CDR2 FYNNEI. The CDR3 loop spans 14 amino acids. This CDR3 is CASSVRDTNYGYTF. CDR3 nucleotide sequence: TGTGCCAGCAGTGTTCGGGACACAAACTATGGCTACACCTTC.

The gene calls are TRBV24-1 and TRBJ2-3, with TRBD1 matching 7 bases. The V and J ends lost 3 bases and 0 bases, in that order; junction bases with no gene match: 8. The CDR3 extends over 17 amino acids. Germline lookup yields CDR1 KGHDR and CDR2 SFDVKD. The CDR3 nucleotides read TGTGCCACCAGTGATCAAACAGGGGCCCCTAGCACAGATACGCAGTATTTT. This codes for CATSDQTGAPSTDTQYF.

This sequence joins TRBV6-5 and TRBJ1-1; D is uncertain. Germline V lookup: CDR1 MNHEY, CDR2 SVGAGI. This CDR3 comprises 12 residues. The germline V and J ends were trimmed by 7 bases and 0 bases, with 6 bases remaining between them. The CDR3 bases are TGTGCCAGCACAGGAGTGAACACTGAAGCTTTCTTT. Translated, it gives CASTGVNTEAFF.

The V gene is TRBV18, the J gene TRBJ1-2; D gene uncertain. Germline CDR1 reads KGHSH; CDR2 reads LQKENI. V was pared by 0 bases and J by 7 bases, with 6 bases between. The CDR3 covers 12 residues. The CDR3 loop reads CASSPPTSGYTF. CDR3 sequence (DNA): TGTGCCAGCTCACCACCCACTAGTGGCTACACCTTC.

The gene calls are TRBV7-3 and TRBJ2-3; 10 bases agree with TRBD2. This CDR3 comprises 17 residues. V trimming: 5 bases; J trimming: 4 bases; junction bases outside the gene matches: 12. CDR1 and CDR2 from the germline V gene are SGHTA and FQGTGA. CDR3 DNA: TGTGCCAGCAGCCCCCGGACTAGCGGACTACGAGCAGATACGCAGTATTTT. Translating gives CASSPRTSGLRADTQYF.

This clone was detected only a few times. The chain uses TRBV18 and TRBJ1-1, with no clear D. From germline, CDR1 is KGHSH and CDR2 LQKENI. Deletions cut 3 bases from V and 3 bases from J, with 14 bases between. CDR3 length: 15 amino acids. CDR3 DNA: TGTGCCAGCTCACCCCCGAAGGGAGGAGACACTGAAGCTTTCTTT. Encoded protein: CASSPPKGGDTEAFF.

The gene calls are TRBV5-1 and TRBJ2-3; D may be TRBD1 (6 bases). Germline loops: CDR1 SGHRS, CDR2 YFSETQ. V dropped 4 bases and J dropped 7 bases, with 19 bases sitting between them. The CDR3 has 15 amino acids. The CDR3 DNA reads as TGCGCCAGCAGCATTCAACAGGGCCCGGCGAATACGCAGTATTTT. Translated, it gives CASSIQQGPANTQYF. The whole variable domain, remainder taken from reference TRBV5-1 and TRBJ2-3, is KAGVTQTPRYLIKTRGQQVTLSCSPISGHRSVSWYQQTPGQGLQFLFEYFSETQRNKGNFPGRFSGRQFSNSRSEMNVSTLELGDSALYLCASSIQQGPANTQYFGPGTRLTVL.

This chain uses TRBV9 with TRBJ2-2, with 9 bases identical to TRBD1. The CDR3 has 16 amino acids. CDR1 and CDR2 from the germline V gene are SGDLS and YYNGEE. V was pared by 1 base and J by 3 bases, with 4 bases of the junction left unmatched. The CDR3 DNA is TGTGCCAGCAGCGTATTGGGACAGGGACACACCGGGGAGCTGTTTTTT. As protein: CASSVLGQGHTGELFF.